This TCR beta chain emerged from a study of technical replicates of blood from a few donors. This clone was detected only once. Produced via immunoSEQ multiplex PCR; TCRdb's table is partial and in-frame only. The table records roughly 93,000 clones, approximately 95% of them present only once. The CDR3 consists of 16 residues. The V gene's germline CDR1 is SGHAT and CDR2 FQNNGV. The V segment lost 1 base and the J segment 8 bases; nucleotides outside the gene matches: 9. This sequence originates from a human donor in good health. The sample taken for sequencing was T cells isolated from PBMCs. The chain has TRBV11-2 and TRBJ1-4, with 8 bases identical to TRBD1. The CDR3 DNA sequence: TGTGCCAGCAGCTTAGTAATTGGCAGGGGGCCAGAAAAACTGTTTTTT. Amino acid sequence: CASSLVIGRGPEKLFF.